Sequencing of this T cell receptor (beta chain) was carried out in a study of T cells after posttransplantation cyclophosphamide. A marrow graft followed busulfan-fludarabine conditioning, with cyclophosphamide on days +3 and +4. The method was immunoSEQ multiplex PCR; TCRdb's version includes in-frame clones alone and lacks a portion of them. The data show around 12,000 clones, with none appearing a single time. Notes on the study in general: Later post-transplant blood repertoires were often dominated by donor CD8+ memory clones.

There are many counts of this clone. Its antigen is not identified. This clonotype was obtained from a female patient in her forties who received an allogeneic stem cell transplant from an unrelated donor, was CMV-positive, and had acute GVHD only. Some of the T cells might come from the graft donor. The material was PBMCs, obtained after allogeneic stem cell transplant with posttransplant cyclophosphamide.

The CDR3 DNA reads TGTGCCAGCTCTCGGGCCAGGGGGATATACACTGAAGCTTTCTTT. This encodes CASSRARGIYTEAFF. V gene TRBV6-5 combines with J gene TRBJ1-1, with 7 bases fitting TRBD1. J lost 3 bases, V lost 8 bases, and 12 bases had no gene match. This CDR3 is 15 amino acids long. Germline V gene lookup returns CDR1 MNHEY and CDR2 SVGAGI.